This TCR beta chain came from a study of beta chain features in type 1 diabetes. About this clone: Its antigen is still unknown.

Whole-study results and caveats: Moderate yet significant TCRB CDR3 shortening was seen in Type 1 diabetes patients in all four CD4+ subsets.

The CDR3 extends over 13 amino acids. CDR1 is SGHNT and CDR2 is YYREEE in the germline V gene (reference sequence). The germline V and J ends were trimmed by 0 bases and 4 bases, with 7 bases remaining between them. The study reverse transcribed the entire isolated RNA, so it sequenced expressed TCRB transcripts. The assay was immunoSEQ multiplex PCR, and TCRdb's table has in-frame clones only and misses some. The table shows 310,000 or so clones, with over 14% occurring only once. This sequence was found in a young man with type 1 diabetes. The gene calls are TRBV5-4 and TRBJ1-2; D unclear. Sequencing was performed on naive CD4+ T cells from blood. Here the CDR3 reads CASSLDSPYGYTF. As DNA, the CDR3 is TGTGCCAGCAGCTTGGACAGCCCCTATGGCTACACCTTC.